These 32 T cell receptor beta chains share one sample of origin, sequenced in a study of T cell changes during pregnancy in multiple sclerosis. Method: immunoSEQ multiplex PCR; TCRdb's copy keeps in-frame clones and lacks some. The data hold roughly 40,000 clones, with 91% observed a single time. The sample consisted of CD4+ T cells from peripheral blood mononuclear cells, taken after pregnancy. Receptors were obtained from a female donor in good health, enrolled as a control in a pregnancy study.

In its sample, this clone was seen a few times. The chain is built from TRBV13 and TRBJ1-5; unclear D gene. Per the germline V gene, CDR1 is PRHDT and CDR2 is FYEKMQ (reference sequence). The length of the CDR3 is 14 residues. V lost 3 bases and J 7 bases, leaving 13 bases between the germline ends. CDR3 sequence: CASSFGGNKQPQHF. The CDR3 DNA is TGTGCCAGCAGCTTTGGAGGGAATAAACAGCCCCAGCATTTT.

This CDR3 reads CASSLAVGDEKLFF. CDR3 sequence (DNA): TGCGCCAGCAGCTTGGCAGTAGGGGATGAAAAACTGTTTTTT. The J gene is TRBJ1-4, the V gene TRBV5-1, with TRBD1 as a possible D gene (5 bases). V dropped 0 bases and J dropped 6 bases, with 9 bases sitting between them. The CDR3 runs to 14 residues. Germline V CDR1 and CDR2: SGHRS, YFSETQ.

The V call is TRBV11-2, the J call TRBJ2-1; 7 bases align to TRBD1. V lost 5 bases to trimming and J lost 10 bases; unmatched junction nucleotides: 11. Germline V lookup: CDR1 SGHAT, CDR2 FQNNGV. This CDR3 has 14 residues. The CDR3 protein is CASSNLQGRREQFF. CDR3 DNA sequence: TGTGCCAGCAGCAACCTACAGGGGAGAAGGGAGCAGTTCTTC.

This chain uses TRBV15 with TRBJ1-2; D gene unclear. The germline V and J ends were trimmed by 0 bases and 8 bases, with 7 bases remaining between them. Germline V gene lookup returns CDR1 LNHNV and CDR2 YYDKDF (reference sequence). This CDR3 has 12 amino acids. DNA for the CDR3: TGTGCCACCAGCAGAGATTCTCCCGGCTACACCTTC. It yields the protein CATSRDSPGYTF.

V and J are TRBV25-1 and TRBJ2-1, with D possibly being TRBD1 (6 bases). Trimming took 4 bases from V and 3 from J, leaving 10 bases between them. The CDR3 is 14 amino acids. The germline CDR1 and CDR2 sequences are MGHDK and SYGVNS. In DNA form, the CDR3 reads TGTGCCAGCAGTGGAAGGGGGAGCTACAATGAGCAGTTCTTC. Residues: CASSGRGSYNEQFF.

The chain has TRBV15 and TRBJ1-4; a possible D gene is TRBD1 (5 bases). Deletions cut 2 bases from V and 7 bases from J, with 8 bases between. Germline CDR1 and CDR2: LNHNV and YYDKDF (reference sequence). CDR3 length: 13 amino acids. The CDR3 nucleotides read TGTGCCACCAGCAGACAGGGAGGTGAAAAACTGTTTTTT. It is translated as CATSRQGGEKLFF. Full variable domain (remainder filled in from reference TRBV15 and TRBJ1-4): DAMVIQNPRYQVTQFGKPVTLSCSQTLNHNVMYWYQQKSSQAPKLLFHYYDKDFNNEADTPDNFQSRRPNTSFCFLDIRSPGLGDTAMYLCATSRQGGEKLFFGSGTQLSVL.

This chain links TRBV7-6 with TRBJ1-6; D uncertain. Germline assignment: CDR1 SGHVS and CDR2 FNYEAQ. The CDR3 has 15 residues. The V gene lost 5 bases and the J gene lost 6 bases, with 14 bases spanning the gap. The chain's CDR3 is CASSTRREFNSPLHF. For the CDR3, the DNA is TGTGCCAGCAGCACCCGAAGGGAGTTTAATTCACCCCTCCACTTT.

This sequence joins TRBV5-6 and TRBJ1-1; D not resolved. CDR3 size: 13 residues. Deletions cut 1 base from V and 5 bases from J, with 9 bases between. CDR1 is SGHDT and CDR2 is YYEEEE in the germline V gene. The CDR3 DNA reads TGTGCCAGCAGCTTGAGAGGGATAACTGAAGCTTTCTTT. It codes for CASSLRGITEAFF.

The chain uses TRBV10-1 and TRBJ1-6, with D possibly matching TRBD1 (5 bases). This CDR3 region has 14 residues. Germline assignment: CDR1 WNHNN and CDR2 SYGVQD (reference sequence). V lost 2 bases and J 7 bases, leaving 9 bases between the germline ends. CDR3 protein: CASSEGGWNSPLHF. DNA of the CDR3: TGCGCCAGCAGTGAGGGGGGGTGGAATTCACCCCTCCACTTT.

This clone has a single count. V gene TRBV18 combines with J gene TRBJ2-5; D uncertain. The V and J ends lost 3 bases and 3 bases respectively, with 2 bases between them. Germline V lookup: CDR1 KGHSH, CDR2 LQKENI. CDR3 size: 11 residues. CDR3 in DNA: TGTGCCAGCTCACCCAAAGAGACCCAGTACTTC. Translating it yields CASSPKETQYF.

The chain has TRBV2 and TRBJ1-3; D gene uncertain. Per germline, CDR1 SNHLY and CDR2 FYNNEI. The CDR3 consists of 15 residues. V lost 3 bases, J lost 0 bases, and 9 bases lay in between. The CDR3 DNA sequence: TGTGCCAGCAGTGAGGGCCCTCTCTCTGGAAACACCATATATTTT. Its translation: CASSEGPLSGNTIYF.

The chain uses TRBV28 and TRBJ1-1; D remains ambiguous. CDR3 size: 13 residues. The ends were cut back, 7 bases at V and 0 bases at J, with 9 bases in the middle. CDR1 is MDHEN, CDR2 SYDVKM, per germline. CDR3 residues: CASIPGMNTEAFF. In DNA, the CDR3 is TGTGCCAGCATTCCGGGAATGAACACTGAAGCTTTCTTT.

The chain couples TRBV19 to TRBJ1-2; a weak D match, TRBD1 (5 bases). Germline V gene data show CDR1 as LNHDA and CDR2 as SQIVND (reference sequence). V lost 5 bases to trimming and J lost 6 bases, with 13 bases between them. The CDR3 covers 13 residues. The CDR3 protein is CASSDRSSDGYTF. The CDR3 DNA reads as TGTGCCAGTAGTGACAGAAGCTCAGATGGCTACACCTTC.

The CDR3 coding sequence is TGTGCCACCTTTAGGGGTAAATATCCCCAGCATTTT. Its protein product is CATFRGKYPQHF. This sequence joins TRBV28 and TRBJ1-5, with D possibly TRBD1 on 5 matching bases. V was trimmed by 10 bases and J by 10 bases, leaving 17 bases between them. The CDR3 loop spans 12 amino acids. CDR1 MDHEN and CDR2 SYDVKM come from the germline V gene.

The V gene is TRBV14, the J gene TRBJ1-6, with D possibly TRBD1 on 5 matching bases. CDR1 and CDR2 from the germline V gene are SGHDN and FVKESK. The CDR3 covers 15 residues. The germline V and J ends were trimmed by 0 bases and 7 bases, with 10 bases remaining between them. CDR3 amino acids: CASSQDRVPNSPLHF. The DNA for the CDR3 is TGTGCCAGCAGCCAAGACAGGGTCCCCAATTCACCCCTCCACTTT.

CDR3 sequence: CAIIRSPAGGANTGELFF. CDR3 coding DNA: TGTGCCATCATAAGGAGTCCCGCGGGAGGGGCGAACACCGGGGAGCTGTTTTTT. The chain links TRBV10-3 to TRBJ2-2, with 9 nucleotides matching TRBD2. Unmatched junction bases numbered 12, after V lost 7 bases and J lost 0 bases. CDR1 is ENHRY and CDR2 is SYGVKD in the germline V gene. The CDR3 is 18 amino acids.

The genes are TRBV6-1 and TRBJ1-1, with a tentative D call TRBD1 (5 bases). Germline loops: CDR1 MNHNS, CDR2 SASEGT. This CDR3 has 13 residues. V was cut by 8 bases and J by 2 bases, with 12 bases left in between. DNA for the CDR3: TGTGCCAGCCCCAGGGTCGAAAACACTGAAGCTTTCTTT. Translating gives CASPRVENTEAFF.

This clone was recorded a few times. The DNA for the CDR3 is TGTGCCAGCAGTTTCTCTGGACAGCAGGGTCGTGAAGCTTTCTTT. Translated: CASSFSGQQGREAFF. The rearrangement uses TRBV28 and TRBJ1-1; tentative D call: TRBD1 (6 bases). Germline assignment: CDR1 MDHEN and CDR2 SYDVKM. The V and J ends lost 3 bases and 7 bases respectively, with 18 bases between them. The CDR3 contains 15 residues.

This chain joins TRBV20-1 and TRBJ2-7; tentatively, D is TRBD2 (7 bases). V was trimmed by 6 bases and J by 9 bases, leaving 15 bases between them. Germline V gene sequence: CDR1 DFQATT, CDR2 SNEGSKA (reference sequence). This CDR3 has 11 amino acids. In nucleotides, the CDR3 is TGCAGTGCCAAGGGGGGGGGTGGGCAGTACTTC. As protein: CSAKGGGGQYF.

This chain joins TRBV29-1 and TRBJ2-1; TRBD2 matches 13 bases. The V gene end was trimmed by 6 bases and the J gene end by 9 bases; junction bases not matched to a gene: 11. Germline V CDR1 and CDR2: SQVTM, ANQGSEA. The CDR3 spans 15 residues. The chain's CDR3 is CSVGILAGGQGEQFF. The CDR3 DNA reads TGCAGCGTCGGAATACTAGCGGGGGGGCAAGGTGAGCAGTTCTTC.

The V and J genes are TRBV5-1 and TRBJ2-7; tentative D call: TRBD1 (6 bases). The CDR3 is 15 residues long. The germline CDR1 and CDR2 sequences are SGHRS and YFSETQ. V lost 4 bases, J lost 2 bases, and 16 bases lay in between. DNA for the CDR3: TGCGCCAGCAGCCCATGGGACACAGAGACCTACGAGCAGTACTTC. Its translation: CASSPWDTETYEQYF. Full variable domain (missing parts from reference TRBV5-1 and TRBJ2-7): KAGVTQTPRYLIKTRGQQVTLSCSPISGHRSVSWYQQTPGQGLQFLFEYFSETQRNKGNFPGRFSGRQFSNSRSEMNVSTLELGDSALYLCASSPWDTETYEQYFGPGTRLTVT.

The chain recombines TRBV7-8 with TRBJ1-5; D remains ambiguous. This CDR3 contains 16 residues. Germline V CDR1 and CDR2: SGHVS, FQNEAQ. Trimming removed 5 bases at V and 2 bases at J, with 16 bases between. The CDR3 here is CASSPERFWRNQPQHF. CDR3 DNA: TGTGCCAGCAGCCCGGAGAGGTTCTGGCGCAATCAGCCCCAGCATTTT.

This clone was found once. The chain couples TRBV2 to TRBJ1-3, with D hard to call. V lost 3 bases, J lost 2 bases, and 8 bases lay in between. CDR1 and CDR2 (germline): SNHLY, FYNNEI. This CDR3 comprises 14 residues. The CDR3 is CASSELRPGNTIYF. The CDR3 DNA reads TGTGCCAGCAGTGAGTTGAGGCCTGGAAACACCATATATTTT.

This chain uses TRBV11-3 with TRBJ2-5; 11 bases agree with TRBD2. Germline assignment: CDR1 SGHNT and CDR2 YENEEA. Trimming at V came to 5 bases and at J to 3 bases, leaving 2 bases not matched to a gene. The CDR3 covers 14 residues. CDR3 nucleotides: TGTGCCAGCAGCACGACTAGCGGGAAAGAGACCCAGTACTTC. Protein product: CASSTTSGKETQYF.

The chain uses TRBV6-5 and TRBJ1-1; possible D gene TRBD1, 5 bases. The germline V and J ends were trimmed by 5 bases and 7 bases, with 17 bases remaining between them. Germline V gives CDR1 MNHEY, CDR2 SVGAGI. The CDR3 has 14 amino acids. CDR3 nucleotides: TGTGCCAGCAGTACTCCGGGACTACCTAGTGAAGCTTTCTTT. It is translated as CASSTPGLPSEAFF.

J is TRBJ2-2 and V is TRBV1; the table gives TRBD2 as D, unverified against the DNA. TRBV1 has pseudogene status. The CDR3 totals 18 residues. Here the CDR3 DNA reads TGCACCAGCAGCCAAGGACGGGGGGGCTCCGCGAACACCGGGGAGCTGTTTTTT. Amino acids: CTSSQGRGGSANTGELFF.

The chain is built from TRBV7-9 and TRBJ2-7; D is possibly TRBD2 (5 bases). The germline V gene encodes CDR1 SEHNR and CDR2 FQNEAQ (reference sequence). V was pared by 1 base and J by 4 bases, with 11 bases between. The CDR3 loop spans 14 amino acids. CDR3 sequence (DNA): TGTGCCAGCAGCTTAGTGGGTAAGCGGTACGAGCAGTACTTC. This gives the protein CASSLVGKRYEQYF.

The chain is built from TRBV30 and TRBJ2-1; the D gene is possibly TRBD2 (5 bases). The CDR3 spans 15 residues. CDR1 is GTSNPN, CDR2 SVGIG, per germline (reference sequence). V lost 2 bases and J 6 bases, leaving 17 bases between the germline ends. The CDR3 DNA reads as TGTGCCTGGAGTCCCCGTTTGTGGGAGTCCAATGAGCAGTTCTTC. This sequence encodes CAWSPRLWESNEQFF.

This chain uses TRBV10-3 with TRBJ2-2; D is perhaps TRBD1 (6 bases). The germline V gene encodes CDR1 ENHRY and CDR2 SYGVKD. The CDR3 is 15 amino acids. Trimming cost V 2 bases and J 2 bases, with 9 bases left between them. The CDR3 reads CAISEKGHNTGELFF. The DNA of the CDR3 is TGTGCCATCAGTGAGAAGGGACACAACACCGGGGAGCTGTTTTTT.

The rearrangement uses TRBV6-5 and TRBJ1-6, with D possibly being TRBD1 (5 bases). The CDR3 contains 15 residues. Germline V gene data show CDR1 as MNHEY and CDR2 as SVGAGI. The ends were cut back, 2 bases at V and 8 bases at J, with 13 bases in the middle. The CDR3 DNA is TGTGCCAGCAGTTACCTCCCCGGCAGGGATTCACCCCTCCACTTT. Amino acids: CASSYLPGRDSPLHF.

This rearrangement joins TRBV19 to TRBJ2-5; D is perhaps TRBD2 (5 bases). The germline V gene has CDR1 LNHDA and CDR2 SQIVND (reference sequence). Trimming pared 7 bases from V and 1 base from J, leaving 10 bases between. This CDR3 is 13 amino acids long. The CDR3 protein is CASNQRIQETQYF. The CDR3 nucleotides are TGTGCCAGTAACCAGCGGATCCAAGAGACCCAGTACTTC. Complete variable domain (other parts from reference TRBV19 and TRBJ2-5): DGGITQSPKYLFRKEGQNVTLSCEQNLNHDAMYWYRQDPGQGLRLIYYSQIVNDFQKGDIAEGYSVSREKKESFPLTVTSAQKNPTAFYLCASNQRIQETQYFGPGTRLLVL.

The rearrangement links TRBV19 to TRBJ2-1; TRBD2 aligns across 13 bases. V lost 3 bases and J lost 5; bases outside the gene matches: 7. The CDR3 has 17 amino acids. The germline V gene encodes CDR1 LNHDA and CDR2 SQIVND (reference sequence). The chain's CDR3 is CASSMGLAGNGNNEQFF. CDR3 nucleotides: TGTGCCAGTAGTATGGGACTAGCGGGGAATGGGAACAATGAGCAGTTCTTC.